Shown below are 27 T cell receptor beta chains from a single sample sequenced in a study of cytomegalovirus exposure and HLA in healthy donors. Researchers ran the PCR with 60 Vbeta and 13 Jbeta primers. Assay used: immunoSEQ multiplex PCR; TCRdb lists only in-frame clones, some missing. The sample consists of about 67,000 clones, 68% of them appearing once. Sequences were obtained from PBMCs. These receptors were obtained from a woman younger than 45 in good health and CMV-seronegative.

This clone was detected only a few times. CDR3 DNA sequence: TGTGCCAGCAGTTACGACAGTTTCTACGAGCAGTACTTC. Amino acids: CASSYDSFYEQYF. The rearrangement uses TRBV6-5 and TRBJ2-7; perhaps TRBD1 as D (5 bases). Germline CDR1 and CDR2: MNHEY and SVGAGI. V dropped 2 bases and J dropped 3 bases, with 8 bases sitting between them. This CDR3 spans 13 amino acids.

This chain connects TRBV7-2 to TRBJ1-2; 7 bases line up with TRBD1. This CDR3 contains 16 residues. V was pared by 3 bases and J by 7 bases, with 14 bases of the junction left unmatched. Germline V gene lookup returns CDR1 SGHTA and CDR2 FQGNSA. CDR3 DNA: TGTGCCAGCAGCTTGGCGAGGGACAGCTTCTTATCTGGCTACACCTTC. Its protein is CASSLARDSFLSGYTF.

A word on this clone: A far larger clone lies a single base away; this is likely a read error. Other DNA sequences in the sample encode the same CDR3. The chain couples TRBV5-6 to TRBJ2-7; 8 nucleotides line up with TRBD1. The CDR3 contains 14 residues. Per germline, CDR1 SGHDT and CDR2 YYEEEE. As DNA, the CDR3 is TGCGCCAGCAGCCCCGGGACAGGAGGATACGAGCAGTACTTC. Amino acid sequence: CASSPGTGGYEQYF.

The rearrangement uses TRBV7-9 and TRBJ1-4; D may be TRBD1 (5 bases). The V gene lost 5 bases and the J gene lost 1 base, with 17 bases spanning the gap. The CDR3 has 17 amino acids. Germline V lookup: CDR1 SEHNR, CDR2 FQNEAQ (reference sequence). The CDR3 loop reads CASSLQRGEGTNEKLFF. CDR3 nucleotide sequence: TGTGCCAGCAGCCTGCAAAGGGGCGAAGGAACTAATGAAAAACTGTTTTTT.

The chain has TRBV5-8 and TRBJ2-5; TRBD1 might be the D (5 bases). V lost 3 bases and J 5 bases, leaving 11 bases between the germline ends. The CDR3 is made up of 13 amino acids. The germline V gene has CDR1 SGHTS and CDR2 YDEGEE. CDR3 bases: TGTGCCAGCAGCTCAGGGTTTCGGGAGACCCAGTACTTC. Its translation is CASSSGFRETQYF.

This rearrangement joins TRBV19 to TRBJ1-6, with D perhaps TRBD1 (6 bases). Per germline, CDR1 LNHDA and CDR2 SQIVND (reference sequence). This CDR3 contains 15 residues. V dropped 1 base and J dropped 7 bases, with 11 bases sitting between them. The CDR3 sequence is CASSIGARGNSPLHF. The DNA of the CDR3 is TGTGCCAGTAGTATAGGCGCCAGGGGAAATTCACCCCTCCACTTT.

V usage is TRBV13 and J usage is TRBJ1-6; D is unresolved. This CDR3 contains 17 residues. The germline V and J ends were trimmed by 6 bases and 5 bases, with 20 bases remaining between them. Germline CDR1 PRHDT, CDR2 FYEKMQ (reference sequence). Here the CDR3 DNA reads TGTGCCAGCAGTGTGCGAGACTATGGTGTTCATAATTCACCCCTCCACTTT. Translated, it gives CASSVRDYGVHNSPLHF.

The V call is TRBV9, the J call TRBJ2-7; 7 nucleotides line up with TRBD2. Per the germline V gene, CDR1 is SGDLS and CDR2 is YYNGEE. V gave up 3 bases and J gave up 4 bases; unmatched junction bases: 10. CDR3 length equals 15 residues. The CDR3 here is CASSAREAGLYEQYF. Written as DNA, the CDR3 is TGTGCCAGCAGCGCCCGGGAAGCGGGGTTATACGAGCAGTACTTC.

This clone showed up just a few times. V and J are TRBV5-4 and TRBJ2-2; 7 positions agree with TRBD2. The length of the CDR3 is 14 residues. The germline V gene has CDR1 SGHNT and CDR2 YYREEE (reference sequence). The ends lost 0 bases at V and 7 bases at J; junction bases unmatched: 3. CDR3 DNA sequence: TGTGCCAGCAGCTTGGCCCGGGGGGTCGGGGAGCTGTTTTTT. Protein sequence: CASSLARGVGELFF.

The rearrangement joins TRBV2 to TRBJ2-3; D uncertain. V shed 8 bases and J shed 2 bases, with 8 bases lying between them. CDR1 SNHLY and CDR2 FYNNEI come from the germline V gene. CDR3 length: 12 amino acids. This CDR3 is CASRLITDTQYF. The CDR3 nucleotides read TGTGCCAGCCGACTTATCACAGATACGCAGTATTTT.

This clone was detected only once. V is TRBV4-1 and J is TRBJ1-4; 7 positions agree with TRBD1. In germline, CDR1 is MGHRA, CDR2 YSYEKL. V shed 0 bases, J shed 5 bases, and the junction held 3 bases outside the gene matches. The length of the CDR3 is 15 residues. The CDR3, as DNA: TGCGCCAGCAGCCAAGAGGGACAGTCGAATGAAAAACTGTTTTTT. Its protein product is CASSQEGQSNEKLFF.

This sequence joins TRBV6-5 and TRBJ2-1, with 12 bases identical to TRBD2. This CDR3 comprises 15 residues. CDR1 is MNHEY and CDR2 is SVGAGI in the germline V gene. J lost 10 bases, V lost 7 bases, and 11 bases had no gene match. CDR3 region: CASTAELAGGWEQFF. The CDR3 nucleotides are TGTGCCAGCACCGCCGAACTAGCGGGGGGATGGGAGCAGTTCTTC.

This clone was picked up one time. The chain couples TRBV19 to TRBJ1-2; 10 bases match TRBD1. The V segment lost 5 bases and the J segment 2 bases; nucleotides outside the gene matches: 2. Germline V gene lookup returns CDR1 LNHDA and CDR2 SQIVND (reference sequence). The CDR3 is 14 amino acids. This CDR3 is CASSPGQGNYGYTF. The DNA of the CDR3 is TGTGCCAGTAGTCCGGGACAGGGGAACTATGGCTACACCTTC.

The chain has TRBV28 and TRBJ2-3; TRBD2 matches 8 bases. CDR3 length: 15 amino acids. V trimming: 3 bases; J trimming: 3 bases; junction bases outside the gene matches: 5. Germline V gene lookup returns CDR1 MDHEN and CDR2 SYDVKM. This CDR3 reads CASSLPRGGTDTQYF. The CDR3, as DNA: TGTGCCAGCAGTTTGCCCCGGGGGGGAACAGATACGCAGTATTTT.

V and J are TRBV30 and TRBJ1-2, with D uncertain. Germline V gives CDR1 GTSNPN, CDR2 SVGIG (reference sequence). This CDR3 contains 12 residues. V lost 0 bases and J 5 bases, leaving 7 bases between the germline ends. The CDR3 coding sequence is TGTGCCTGGAGTGTCGGAGGGTATGGCTACACCTTC. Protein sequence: CAWSVGGYGYTF.

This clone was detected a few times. This CDR3 reads CASSLIRGVEAFF. CDR3 nucleotides: TGTGCCAGCAGCCTGATCAGGGGAGTTGAAGCTTTCTTT. The rearrangement uses TRBV5-6 and TRBJ1-1, with D perhaps TRBD1 (6 bases). This CDR3 region has 13 residues. V gave up 4 bases and J gave up 7 bases, with 14 bases separating them. Germline V gene sequence: CDR1 SGHDT, CDR2 YYEEEE.

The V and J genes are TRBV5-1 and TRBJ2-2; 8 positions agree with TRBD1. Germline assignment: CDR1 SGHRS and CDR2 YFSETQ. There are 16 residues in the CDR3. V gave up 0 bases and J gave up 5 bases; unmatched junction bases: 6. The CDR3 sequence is CASSLVGTGPTGELFF. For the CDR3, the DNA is TGCGCCAGCAGCTTGGTGGGGACAGGTCCTACCGGGGAGCTGTTTTTT.

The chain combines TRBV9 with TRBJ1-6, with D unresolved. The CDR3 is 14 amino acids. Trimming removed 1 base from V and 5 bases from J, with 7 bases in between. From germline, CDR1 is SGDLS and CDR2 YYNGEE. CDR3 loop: CASSVTSDNSPLHF. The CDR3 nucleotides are TGTGCCAGCAGCGTAACATCTGATAATTCACCCCTCCACTTT.

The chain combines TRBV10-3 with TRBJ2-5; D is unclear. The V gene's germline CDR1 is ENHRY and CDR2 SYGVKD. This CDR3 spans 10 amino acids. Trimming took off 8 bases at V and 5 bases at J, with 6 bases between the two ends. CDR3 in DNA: TGTGCCATCGGCTCGGAGACCCAGTACTTC. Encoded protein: CAIGSETQYF.

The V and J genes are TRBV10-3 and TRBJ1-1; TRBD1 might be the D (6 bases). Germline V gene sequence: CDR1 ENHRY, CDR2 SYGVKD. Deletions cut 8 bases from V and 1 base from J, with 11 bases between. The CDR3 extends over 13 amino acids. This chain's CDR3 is CAIWGGPNTEAFF. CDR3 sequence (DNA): TGTGCCATCTGGGGGGGGCCGAACACTGAAGCTTTCTTT.

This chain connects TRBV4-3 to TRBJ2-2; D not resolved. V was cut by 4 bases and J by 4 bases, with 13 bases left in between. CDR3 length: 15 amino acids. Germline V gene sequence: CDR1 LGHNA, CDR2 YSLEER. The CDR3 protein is CASSLRSVGTGELFF. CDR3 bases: TGCGCCAGCAGCCTGAGGTCTGTAGGCACCGGGGAGCTGTTTTTT.

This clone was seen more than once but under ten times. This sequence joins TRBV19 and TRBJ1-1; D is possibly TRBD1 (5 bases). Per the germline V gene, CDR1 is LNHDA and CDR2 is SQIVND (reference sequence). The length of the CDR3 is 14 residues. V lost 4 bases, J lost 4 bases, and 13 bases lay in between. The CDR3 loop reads CASSTGFVGTEAFF. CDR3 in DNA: TGTGCCAGTAGTACAGGGTTCGTGGGCACTGAAGCTTTCTTT.

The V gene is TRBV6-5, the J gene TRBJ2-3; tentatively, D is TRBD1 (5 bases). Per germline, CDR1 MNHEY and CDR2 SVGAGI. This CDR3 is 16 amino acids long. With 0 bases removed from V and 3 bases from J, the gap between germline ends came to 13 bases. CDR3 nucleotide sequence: TGTGCCAGCAGTTACTCATCTAGGGGTAATACAGATACGCAGTATTTT. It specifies CASSYSSRGNTDTQYF.

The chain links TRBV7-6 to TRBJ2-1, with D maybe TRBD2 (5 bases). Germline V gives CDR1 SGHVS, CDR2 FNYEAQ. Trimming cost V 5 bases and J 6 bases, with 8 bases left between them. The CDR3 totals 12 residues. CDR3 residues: CASSKDFNEQFF. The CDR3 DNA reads TGTGCCAGCAGCAAGGACTTCAATGAGCAGTTCTTC. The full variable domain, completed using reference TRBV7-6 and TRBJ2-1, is GAGVSQSPRYKVTKRGQDVALRCDPISGHVSLYWYRQALGQGPEFLTYFNYEAQQDKSGLPNDRFSAERPEGSISTLTIQRTEQRDSAMYRCASSKDFNEQFFGPGTRLTVL.

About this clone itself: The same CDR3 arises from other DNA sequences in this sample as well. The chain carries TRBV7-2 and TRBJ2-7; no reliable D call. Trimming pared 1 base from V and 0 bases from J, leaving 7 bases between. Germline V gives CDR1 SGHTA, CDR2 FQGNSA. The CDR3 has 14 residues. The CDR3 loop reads CASSLDPSSYEQYF. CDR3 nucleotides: TGTGCCAGCAGCTTAGACCCTAGCTCCTACGAGCAGTACTTC.

This chain's CDR3 is CASKGQASSTDTQYF. The CDR3, as DNA: TGTGCCAGTAAAGGACAGGCGTCTAGCACAGATACGCAGTATTTT. The rearrangement uses TRBV7-2 and TRBJ2-3; TRBD1 matches at 7 bases. CDR3 length equals 15 residues. Trimming took 9 bases from V and 0 from J; bases not matched to a gene: 9. Germline V CDR1 and CDR2: SGHTA, FQGNSA.

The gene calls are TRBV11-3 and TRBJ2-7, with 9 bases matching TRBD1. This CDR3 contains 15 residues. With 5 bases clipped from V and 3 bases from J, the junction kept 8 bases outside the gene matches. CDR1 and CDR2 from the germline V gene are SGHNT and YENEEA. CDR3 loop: CASSPGGQGGYEQYF. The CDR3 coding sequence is TGTGCCAGCAGCCCAGGGGGACAGGGCGGCTACGAGCAGTACTTC.